The T cell receptor (beta chain) under discussion was sequenced for a study of OX40 agonist ivuxolimab in advanced cancers. The repertoire was sequenced with immunoSEQ multiplex PCR; TCRdb's copy has only in-frame clones and lacks some. The data contain some 90,000 clones, about nine tenths of them seen just once; the ten biggest clones take up just over 0.3%. Trimming took off 4 bases at V and 1 base at J, with 8 bases between the two ends. Germline V gene lookup returns CDR1 SGHTS and CDR2 YDEGEE. This CDR3 has 13 residues. This clone has more than one count but fewer than ten. This rearrangement joins TRBV5-8 to TRBJ1-1; no reliable D call. The sequence was obtained from an adult with an advanced solid tumor such as melanoma, head and neck, liver or kidney cancer. The sequences come from CD4+ or CD8+ T cells sorted from blood, collected in a trial of the OX40 agonist ivuxolimab. The chain's CDR3 is CASSRTRNTEAFF. CDR3 in DNA: TGTGCCAGCAGCCGGACTAGGAACACTGAAGCTTTCTTT.